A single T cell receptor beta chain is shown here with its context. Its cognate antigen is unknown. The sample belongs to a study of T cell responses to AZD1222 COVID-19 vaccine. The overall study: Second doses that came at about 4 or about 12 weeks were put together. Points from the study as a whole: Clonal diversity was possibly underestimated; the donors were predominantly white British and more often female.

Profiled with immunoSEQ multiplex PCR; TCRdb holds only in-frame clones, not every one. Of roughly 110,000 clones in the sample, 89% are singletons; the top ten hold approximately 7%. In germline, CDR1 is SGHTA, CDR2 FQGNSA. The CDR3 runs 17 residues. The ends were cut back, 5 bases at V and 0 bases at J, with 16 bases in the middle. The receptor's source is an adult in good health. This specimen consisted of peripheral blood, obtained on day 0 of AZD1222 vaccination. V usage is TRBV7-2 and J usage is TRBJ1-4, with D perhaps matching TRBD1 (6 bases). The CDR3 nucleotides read TGTGCCAGCAGCCTGGGATTAGGGGGGGCAACTAATGAAAAACTGTTTTTT. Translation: CASSLGLGGATNEKLFF.